This T cell receptor (beta chain) is from a study of breast tumors, draining lymph nodes, adjacent tissues. This CDR3 region has 14 residues. CDR1 and CDR2 (germline): DFQATT, SNEGSKA (reference sequence). Trimming pared 3 bases from V and 5 bases from J, leaving 16 bases between. Breast cancer patients provided tissue from their axillary draining lymph nodes. TCRdb redid the calling of the multiplex PCR reads with MiXCR, one entry per CDR3 protein. The sample gives 120,000 or so distinct CDR3 sequences, around 20% of which show up once; roughly 3.5% is in the top ten. In this sample, this clonotype turned up many times.

The gene calls are TRBV20-1 and TRBJ2-5, with D possibly TRBD1 on 6 matching bases. The origin of this receptor is a female donor with breast cancer. Some clones in this sample may be carry-over from other donors' samples. The specimen sequenced was axillary lymph node tissue. This CDR3 reads CSARADSAMETQYF. The CDR3 nucleotides read TGCAGTGCTAGGGCGGACAGTGCCATGGAGACCCAGTACTTC.